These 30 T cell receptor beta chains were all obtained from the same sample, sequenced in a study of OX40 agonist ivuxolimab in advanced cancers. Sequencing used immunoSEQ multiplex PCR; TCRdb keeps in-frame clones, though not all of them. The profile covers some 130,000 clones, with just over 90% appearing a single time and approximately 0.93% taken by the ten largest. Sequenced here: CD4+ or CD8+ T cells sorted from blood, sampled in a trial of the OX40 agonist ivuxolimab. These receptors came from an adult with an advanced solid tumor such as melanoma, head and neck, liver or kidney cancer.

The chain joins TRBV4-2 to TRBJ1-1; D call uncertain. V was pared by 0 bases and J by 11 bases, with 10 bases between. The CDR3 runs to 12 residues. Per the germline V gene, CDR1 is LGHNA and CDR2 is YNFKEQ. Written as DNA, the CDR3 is TGTGCCAGCAGCCAAGATCGGTGGGCGGCTTTCTTT. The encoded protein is CASSQDRWAAFF.

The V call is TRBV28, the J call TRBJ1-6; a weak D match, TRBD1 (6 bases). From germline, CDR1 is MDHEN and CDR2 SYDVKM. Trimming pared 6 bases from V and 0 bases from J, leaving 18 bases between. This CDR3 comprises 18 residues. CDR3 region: CASSPRGTGSSYNSPLHF. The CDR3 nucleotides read TGTGCCAGCAGCCCGCGGGGAACAGGGAGCTCCTATAATTCACCCCTCCACTTT.

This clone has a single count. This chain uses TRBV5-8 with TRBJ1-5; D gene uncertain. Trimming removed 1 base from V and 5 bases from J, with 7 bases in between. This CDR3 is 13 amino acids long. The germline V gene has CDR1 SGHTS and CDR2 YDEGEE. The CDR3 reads CASSLQRDQPQHF. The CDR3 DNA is TGTGCCAGCAGCTTGCAGCGGGATCAGCCCCAGCATTTT.

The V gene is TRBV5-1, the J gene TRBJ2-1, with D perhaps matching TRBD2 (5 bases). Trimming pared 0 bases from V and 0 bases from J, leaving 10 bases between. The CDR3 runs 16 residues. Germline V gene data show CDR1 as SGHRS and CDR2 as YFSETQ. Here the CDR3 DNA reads TGCGCCAGCAGCTTGGCGGACGGGAACTCCTACAATGAGCAGTTCTTC. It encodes CASSLADGNSYNEQFF.

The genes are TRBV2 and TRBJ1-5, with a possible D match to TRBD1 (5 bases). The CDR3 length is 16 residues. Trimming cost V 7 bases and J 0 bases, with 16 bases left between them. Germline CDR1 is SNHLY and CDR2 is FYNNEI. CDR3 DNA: TGTGCCAGCATCCCCTCGCCCGGGGCTAGCAATCAGCCCCAGCATTTT. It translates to CASIPSPGASNQPQHF.

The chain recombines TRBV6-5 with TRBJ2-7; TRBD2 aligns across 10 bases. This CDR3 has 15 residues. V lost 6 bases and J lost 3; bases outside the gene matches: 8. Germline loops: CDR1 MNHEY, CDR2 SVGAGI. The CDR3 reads CASSSGTSEVYEQYF. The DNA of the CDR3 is TGTGCCAGCAGCTCCGGGACTAGCGAAGTCTACGAGCAGTACTTC.

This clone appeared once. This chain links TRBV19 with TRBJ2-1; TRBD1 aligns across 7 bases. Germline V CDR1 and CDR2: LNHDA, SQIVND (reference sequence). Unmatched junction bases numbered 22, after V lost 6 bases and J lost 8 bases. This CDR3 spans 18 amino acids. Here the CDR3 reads CASSLTGTEFLRGDEQFF. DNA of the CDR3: TGTGCCAGTAGCCTTACCGGGACAGAGTTCTTGAGAGGCGATGAGCAGTTCTTC.

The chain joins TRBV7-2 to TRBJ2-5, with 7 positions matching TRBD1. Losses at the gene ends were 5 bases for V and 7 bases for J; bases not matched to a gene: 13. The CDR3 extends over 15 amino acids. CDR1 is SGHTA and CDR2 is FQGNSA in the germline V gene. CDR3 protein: CASSQITGAARTQYF. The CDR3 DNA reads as TGTGCCAGCAGCCAAATTACAGGGGCCGCTCGGACCCAGTACTTC. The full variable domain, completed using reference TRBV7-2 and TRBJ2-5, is GAGVSQSPSNKVTEKGKDVELRCDPISGHTALYWYRQSLGQGLEFLIYFQGNSAPDKSGLPSDRFSAERTGGSVSTLTIQRTQQEDSAVYLCASSQITGAARTQYFGPGTRLLVL.

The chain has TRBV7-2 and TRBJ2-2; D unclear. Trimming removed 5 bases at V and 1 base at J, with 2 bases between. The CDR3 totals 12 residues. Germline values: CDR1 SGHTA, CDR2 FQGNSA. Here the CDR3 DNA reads TGTGCCAGCAGCCGGAACACCGGGGAGCTGTTTTTT. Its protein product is CASSRNTGELFF.

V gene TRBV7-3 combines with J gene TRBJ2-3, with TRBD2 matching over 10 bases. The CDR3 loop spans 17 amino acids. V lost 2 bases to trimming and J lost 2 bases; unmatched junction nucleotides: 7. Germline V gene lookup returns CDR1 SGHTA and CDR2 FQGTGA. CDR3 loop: CASSLGWLAGVTDTQYF. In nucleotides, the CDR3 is TGTGCCAGCAGCTTAGGATGGCTAGCGGGGGTCACAGATACGCAGTATTTT.

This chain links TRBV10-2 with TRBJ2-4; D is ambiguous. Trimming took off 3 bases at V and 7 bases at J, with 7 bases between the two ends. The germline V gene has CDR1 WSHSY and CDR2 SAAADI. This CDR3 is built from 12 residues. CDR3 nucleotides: TGCGCCAGCAGTGAAGTTGTTAACATTCAGTACTTC. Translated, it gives CASSEVVNIQYF.

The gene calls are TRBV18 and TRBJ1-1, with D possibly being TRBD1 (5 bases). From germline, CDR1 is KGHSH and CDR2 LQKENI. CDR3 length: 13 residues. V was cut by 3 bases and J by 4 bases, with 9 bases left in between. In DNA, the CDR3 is TGTGCCAGCTCACCCGTCAGGGCCACTGAAGCTTTCTTT. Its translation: CASSPVRATEAFF.

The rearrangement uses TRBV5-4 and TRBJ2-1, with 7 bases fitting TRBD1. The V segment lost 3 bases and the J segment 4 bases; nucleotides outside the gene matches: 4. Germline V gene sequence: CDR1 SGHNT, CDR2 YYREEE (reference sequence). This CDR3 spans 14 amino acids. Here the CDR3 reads CASSSRDSYNEQFF. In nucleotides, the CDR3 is TGTGCCAGCAGCTCCCGGGACAGTTACAATGAGCAGTTCTTC. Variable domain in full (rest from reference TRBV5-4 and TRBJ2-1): ETGVTQSPTHLIKTRGQQVTLRCSSQSGHNTVSWYQQALGQGPQFIFQYYREEENGRGNFPPRFSGLQFPNYSSELNVNALELDDSALYLCASSSRDSYNEQFFGPGTRLTVL.

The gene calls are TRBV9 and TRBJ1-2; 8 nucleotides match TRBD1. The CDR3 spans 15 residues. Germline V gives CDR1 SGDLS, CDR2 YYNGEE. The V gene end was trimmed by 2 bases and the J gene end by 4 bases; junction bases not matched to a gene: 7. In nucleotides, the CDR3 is TGTGCCAGCAGCGTGCCCGGGACAGGAAGCTATGGCTACACCTTC. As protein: CASSVPGTGSYGYTF.

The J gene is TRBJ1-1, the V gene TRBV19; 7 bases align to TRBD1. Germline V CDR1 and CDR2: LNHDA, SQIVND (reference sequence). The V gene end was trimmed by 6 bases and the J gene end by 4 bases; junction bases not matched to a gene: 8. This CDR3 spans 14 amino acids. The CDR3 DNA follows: TGTGCCAGTAGCTCAACAGGGGAGGCCACTGAAGCTTTCTTT. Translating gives CASSSTGEATEAFF. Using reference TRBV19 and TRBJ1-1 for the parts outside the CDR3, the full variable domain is DGGITQSPKYLFRKEGQNVTLSCEQNLNHDAMYWYRQDPGQGLRLIYYSQIVNDFQKGDIAEGYSVSREKKESFPLTVTSAQKNPTAFYLCASSSTGEATEAFFGQGTRLTVV.

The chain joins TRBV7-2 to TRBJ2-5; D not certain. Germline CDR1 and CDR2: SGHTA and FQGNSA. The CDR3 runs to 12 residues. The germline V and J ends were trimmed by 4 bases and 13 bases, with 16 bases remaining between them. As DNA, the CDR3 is TGTGCCAGCAGCTCCTCGTTCGGCCGCCCGTACTTC. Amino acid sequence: CASSSSFGRPYF. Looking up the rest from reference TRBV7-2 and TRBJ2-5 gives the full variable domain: GAGVSQSPSNKVTEKGKDVELRCDPISGHTALYWYRQSLGQGLEFLIYFQGNSAPDKSGLPSDRFSAERTGGSVSTLTIQRTQQEDSAVYLCASSSSFGRPYFGPGTRLLVL.

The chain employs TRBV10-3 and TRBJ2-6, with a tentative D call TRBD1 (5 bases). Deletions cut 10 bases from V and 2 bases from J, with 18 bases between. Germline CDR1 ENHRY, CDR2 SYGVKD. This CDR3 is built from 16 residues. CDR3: CATRPGLWAGANVLTF. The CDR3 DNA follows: TGTGCCACCAGACCAGGGCTGTGGGCTGGGGCCAACGTCCTGACTTTC.

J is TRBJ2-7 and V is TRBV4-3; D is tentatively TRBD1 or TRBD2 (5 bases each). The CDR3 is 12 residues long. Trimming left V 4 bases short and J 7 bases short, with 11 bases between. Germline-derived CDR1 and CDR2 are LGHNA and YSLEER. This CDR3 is CASSRGDGEQYF. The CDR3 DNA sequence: TGCGCCAGCAGCCGAGGGGACGGGGAGCAGTACTTC.

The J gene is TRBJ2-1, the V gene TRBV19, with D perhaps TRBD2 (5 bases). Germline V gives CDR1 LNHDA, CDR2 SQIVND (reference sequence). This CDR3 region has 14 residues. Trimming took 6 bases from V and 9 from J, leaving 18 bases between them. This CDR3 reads CASRAYPVRGEQFF. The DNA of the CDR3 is TGTGCCAGTAGGGCTTACCCCGTTCGGGGTGAGCAGTTCTTC.

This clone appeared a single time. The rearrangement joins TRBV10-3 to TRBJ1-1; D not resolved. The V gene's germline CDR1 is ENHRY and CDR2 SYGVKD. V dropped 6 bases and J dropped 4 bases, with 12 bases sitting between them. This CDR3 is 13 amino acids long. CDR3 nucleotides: TGTGCCATCAGGGACCCACCGGGCACTGAAGCTTTCTTT. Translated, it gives CAIRDPPGTEAFF.

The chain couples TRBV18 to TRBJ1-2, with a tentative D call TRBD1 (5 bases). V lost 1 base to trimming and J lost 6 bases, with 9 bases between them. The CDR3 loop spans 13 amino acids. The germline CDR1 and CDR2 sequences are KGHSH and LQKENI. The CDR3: CASSPQGGDGYTF. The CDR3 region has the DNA TGTGCCAGCTCACCACAGGGAGGGGATGGCTACACCTTC.

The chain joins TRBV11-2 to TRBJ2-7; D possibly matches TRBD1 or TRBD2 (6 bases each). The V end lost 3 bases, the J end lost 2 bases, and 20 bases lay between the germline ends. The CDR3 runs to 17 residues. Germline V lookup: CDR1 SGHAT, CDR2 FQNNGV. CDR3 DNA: TGTGCCAGCAGCTTTAGCGGAGGGGGGCGGTCGGCCTACGAGCAGTACTTC. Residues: CASSFSGGGRSAYEQYF.

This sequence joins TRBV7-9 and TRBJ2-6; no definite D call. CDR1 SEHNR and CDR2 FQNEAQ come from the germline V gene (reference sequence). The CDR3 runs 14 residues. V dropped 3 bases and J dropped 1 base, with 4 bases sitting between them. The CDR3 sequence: CASSLGSGANVLTF. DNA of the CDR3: TGTGCCAGCAGCTTGGGGTCTGGGGCCAACGTCCTGACTTTC.

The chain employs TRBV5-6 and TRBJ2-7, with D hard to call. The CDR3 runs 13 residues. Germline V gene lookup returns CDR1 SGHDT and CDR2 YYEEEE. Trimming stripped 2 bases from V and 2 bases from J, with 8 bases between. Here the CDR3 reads CASSLEPTYEQYF. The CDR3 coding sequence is TGTGCCAGCAGCTTAGAACCTACCTACGAGCAGTACTTC.

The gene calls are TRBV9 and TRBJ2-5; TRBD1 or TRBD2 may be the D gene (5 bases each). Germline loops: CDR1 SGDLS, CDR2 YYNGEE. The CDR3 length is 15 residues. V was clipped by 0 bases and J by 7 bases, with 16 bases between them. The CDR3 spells CASSVELSGQGTQYF. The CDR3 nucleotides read TGTGCCAGCAGCGTAGAACTATCGGGGCAGGGGACCCAGTACTTC.

The CDR3: CASSPTGDYGYTF. As DNA, the CDR3 is TGTGCCAGCAGTCCGACAGGGGACTATGGCTACACCTTC. The V call is TRBV6-6, the J call TRBJ1-2; 8 positions match TRBD1. CDR1 and CDR2 (germline): MNHNY, SVGAGI (reference sequence). The ends lost 5 bases at V and 3 bases at J; junction bases unmatched: 2. This CDR3 is 13 amino acids long.

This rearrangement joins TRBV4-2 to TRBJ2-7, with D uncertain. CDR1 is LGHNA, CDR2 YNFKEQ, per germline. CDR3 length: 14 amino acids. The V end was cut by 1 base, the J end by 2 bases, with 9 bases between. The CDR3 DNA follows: TGTGCCAGCAGCCAAGGAGGCAGAGCCTACGAGCAGTACTTC. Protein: CASSQGGRAYEQYF.

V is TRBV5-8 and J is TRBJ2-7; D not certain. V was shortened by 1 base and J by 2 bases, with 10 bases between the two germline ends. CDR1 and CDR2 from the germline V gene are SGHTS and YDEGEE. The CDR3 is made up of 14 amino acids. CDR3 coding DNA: TGTGCCAGCAGCTTGCTGAGGTTACCCTACGAGCAGTACTTC. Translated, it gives CASSLLRLPYEQYF.

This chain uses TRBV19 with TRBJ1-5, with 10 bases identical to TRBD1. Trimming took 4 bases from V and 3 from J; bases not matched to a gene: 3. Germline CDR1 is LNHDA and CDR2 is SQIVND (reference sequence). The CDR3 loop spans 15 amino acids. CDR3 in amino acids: CASSTGQGDNQPQHF. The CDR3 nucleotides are TGTGCCAGTAGTACCGGACAGGGGGACAATCAGCCCCAGCATTTT.

In nucleotides, the CDR3 is TGTGCCAGCTCAGCCAGGGCAACTAATGAAAAACTGTTTTTT. Protein: CASSARATNEKLFF. The chain links TRBV18 to TRBJ1-4; tentative D call: TRBD1 (5 bases). The V end lost 5 bases, the J end lost 0 bases, and 7 bases lay between the germline ends. Germline V gives CDR1 KGHSH, CDR2 LQKENI. The CDR3 totals 14 residues.